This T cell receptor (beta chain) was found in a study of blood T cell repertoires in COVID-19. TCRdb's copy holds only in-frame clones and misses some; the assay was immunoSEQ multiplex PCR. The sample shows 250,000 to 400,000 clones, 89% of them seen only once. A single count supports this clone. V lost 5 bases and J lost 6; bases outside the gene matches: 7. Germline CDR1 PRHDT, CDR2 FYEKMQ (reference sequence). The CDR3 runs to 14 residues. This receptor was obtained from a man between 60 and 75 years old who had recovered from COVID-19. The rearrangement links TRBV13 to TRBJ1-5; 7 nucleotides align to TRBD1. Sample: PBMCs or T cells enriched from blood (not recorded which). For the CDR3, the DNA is TGTGCCAGCAGCAGGGGGCAGTTCAGTCAGCCCCAGCATTTT. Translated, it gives CASSRGQFSQPQHF. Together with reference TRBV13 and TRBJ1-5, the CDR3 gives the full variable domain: AAGVIQSPRHLIKEKRETATLKCYPIPRHDTVYWYQQGPGQDPQFLISFYEKMQSDKGSIPDRFSAQQFSDYHSELNMSSLELGDSALYFCASSRGQFSQPQHFGDGTRLSIL.